One and the same sample provided the 19 T cell receptor beta chains below, sequenced in a study of control samples from healthy donors and cancer patients. Libraries were prepared by immunoSEQ multiplex PCR; TCRdb keeps only in-frame clonotypes and omits some of them. The repertoire holds approximately 60,000 clones, with 75% to 95% as singletons. Sequenced input: PBMCs. Receptor source: a man under 40 with colorectal cancer.

A single count supports this clone. The V and J genes are TRBV20-1 and TRBJ1-2; 7 positions match TRBD1. In germline, CDR1 is DFQATT, CDR2 SNEGSKA (reference sequence). The CDR3 contains 11 residues. Trimming cost V 6 bases and J 8 bases; bases outside gene matches: 6. The CDR3 reads CSAKTGNGYTF. The CDR3 nucleotides read TGCAGTGCCAAGACAGGGAACGGCTACACCTTC.

The rearrangement links TRBV5-1 to TRBJ2-6; D not resolved. The germline V and J ends were trimmed by 4 bases and 3 bases, with 8 bases remaining between them. Germline values: CDR1 SGHRS, CDR2 YFSETQ. This CDR3 spans 14 amino acids. The CDR3 spells CASSTTGGANVLTF. As DNA, the CDR3 is TGCGCCAGCAGCACGACGGGTGGGGCCAACGTCCTGACTTTC.

The chain employs TRBV10-3 and TRBJ1-1; no definite D call. There are 12 residues in the CDR3. V lost 2 bases and J 1 base, leaving 2 bases between the germline ends. Germline V CDR1 and CDR2: ENHRY, SYGVKD. The DNA for the CDR3 is TGTGCCATCAGTGAGGGGAACACTGAAGCTTTCTTT. Its protein product is CAISEGNTEAFF.

The count of this clone is one. V and J are TRBV3-1 (or the pseudogene TRBV3-2) and TRBJ1-5; no definite D call. Trimming removed 2 bases from V and 1 base from J, with 3 bases in between. Germline V gene lookup returns CDR1 LGHDT and CDR2 YNNKEL (reference sequence). This CDR3 comprises 13 residues. The CDR3 loop reads CASSQWSNQPQHF. The CDR3 DNA is TGTGCCAGCAGCCAATGGAGCAATCAGCCCCAGCATTTT.

This chain links TRBV30 with TRBJ1-2; no firm D call. CDR1 and CDR2 (germline): GTSNPN, SVGIG (reference sequence). This CDR3 has 14 residues. The V and J ends lost 2 bases and 4 bases respectively, with 14 bases between them. This CDR3 is CAWSPRAPLYGYTF. CDR3 DNA sequence: TGTGCCTGGAGTCCGCGGGCCCCTCTCTATGGCTACACCTTC.

The J gene is TRBJ2-7, the V gene TRBV19; D is perhaps TRBD1 (6 bases). V was pared by 8 bases and J by 7 bases, with 21 bases between. The V gene's germline CDR1 is LNHDA and CDR2 SQIVND (reference sequence). CDR3 length equals 14 residues. The CDR3 DNA sequence: TGTGCCAGTGCCCCACAGGGCGGGCTGTGGGAGCAGTACTTC. It translates to CASAPQGGLWEQYF.

The chain links TRBV7-2 to TRBJ1-5; D gene unclear. This CDR3 has 13 amino acids. CDR1 and CDR2 from the germline V gene are SGHTA and FQGNSA. Between the trimmed V and J ends, which lost 5 bases and 5 bases, there was a span of 10 bases. This chain's CDR3 is CASSIHVDQPQHF. CDR3 nucleotide sequence: TGTGCCAGCAGCATACACGTGGATCAGCCCCAGCATTTT. The full variable domain, rest sourced from reference TRBV7-2 and TRBJ1-5, is GAGVSQSPSNKVTEKGKDVELRCDPISGHTALYWYRQSLGQGLEFLIYFQGNSAPDKSGLPSDRFSAERTGGSVSTLTIQRTQQEDSAVYLCASSIHVDQPQHFGDGTRLSIL.

The J gene is TRBJ2-2, the V gene TRBV11-3; weak D call: TRBD2 (6 bases). The germline V gene encodes CDR1 SGHNT and CDR2 YENEEA. The CDR3 is made up of 17 amino acids. V was shortened by 0 bases and J by 5 bases, with 16 bases between the two germline ends. CDR3 DNA sequence: TGTGCCAGCAGCTTAGATGGGGGGTCAGGGATTACCGGGGAGCTGTTTTTT. Its protein is CASSLDGGSGITGELFF.

The gene calls are TRBV10-2 and TRBJ2-5, with D uncertain. This CDR3 has 16 residues. CDR1 and CDR2 from the germline V gene are WSHSY and SAAADI. V dropped 0 bases and J dropped 0 bases, with 11 bases sitting between them. The CDR3: CASSESLGPYQETQYF. CDR3 nucleotides: TGCGCCAGCAGTGAGTCGCTTGGACCGTACCAAGAGACCCAGTACTTC.

V gene TRBV10-2 combines with J gene TRBJ2-3; unclear D gene. This CDR3 is 13 amino acids long. The V end lost 5 bases, the J end lost 0 bases, and 6 bases lay between the germline ends. Germline CDR1 and CDR2: WSHSY and SAAADI. The CDR3 nucleotides read TGCGCCAGCAGTTATCCTAGCACAGATACGCAGTATTTT. Amino acids: CASSYPSTDTQYF.

The chain recombines TRBV18 with TRBJ1-2; TRBD1 is a possible D gene (5 bases). The CDR3 is 14 amino acids. V dropped 4 bases and J dropped 1 base, with 10 bases sitting between them. In germline, CDR1 is KGHSH, CDR2 LQKENI. CDR3 loop: CASSLEQDNYGYTF. In DNA form, the CDR3 reads TGTGCCAGCTCACTAGAACAGGATAACTATGGCTACACCTTC.

The chain carries TRBV7-2 and TRBJ2-2, with D unresolved. The CDR3 loop spans 14 amino acids. V gave up 2 bases and J gave up 4 bases, with 8 bases separating them. Per germline, CDR1 SGHTA and CDR2 FQGNSA. This chain's CDR3 is CASSLSYSTGELFF. The CDR3 DNA sequence: TGTGCCAGCAGCTTATCATACAGCACCGGGGAGCTGTTTTTT.

The rearrangement links TRBV3-1 (or the pseudogene TRBV3-2) to TRBJ2-1; TRBD1 matches at 11 bases. CDR3 length equals 17 residues. Germline assignment: CDR1 LGHDT and CDR2 YNNKEL (reference sequence). V shed 4 bases, J shed 6 bases, and the junction held 11 bases outside the gene matches. CDR3 DNA sequence: TGTGCCAGCAGCCTCCGGACAGGGGGCGGGGTATCCAATGAGCAGTTCTTC. Its translation is CASSLRTGGGVSNEQFF.

The CDR3 loop reads CASSLGRGAEQYV. CDR3 bases: TGTGCCAGCAGCTTAGGCCGCGGGGCGGAGCAGTACGTC. The gene calls are TRBV7-2 and TRBJ2-7, with a weak D call TRBD2 (6 bases). The CDR3 consists of 13 residues. The germline V gene has CDR1 SGHTA and CDR2 FQGNSA. V lost 1 base, J lost 7 bases, and 11 bases lay in between.

Here the CDR3 DNA reads TGCGCCAGCAGCCAAGATGATAAACCGGGACGGGGATACAATGAGCAGTTCTTC. Translation gives CASSQDDKPGRGYNEQFF. The V and J genes are TRBV4-3 and TRBJ2-1; D is perhaps TRBD1 or TRBD2 (5 bases each). There are 18 residues in the CDR3. The germline CDR1 and CDR2 sequences are LGHNA and YSLEER. With 0 bases removed from V and 4 bases from J, the gap between germline ends came to 19 bases.

The chain has TRBV12-3 or TRBV12-4 and TRBJ1-1; D is unclear. The CDR3 is 12 amino acids. V lost 5 bases and J lost 4, with 8 bases in between. The CDR3 region is CASSGSVTEAFF. The CDR3 DNA reads TGTGCCAGCAGTGGAAGTGTCACTGAAGCTTTCTTT.

V gene TRBV5-4 combines with J gene TRBJ2-2; 10 bases are a match to TRBD2. The CDR3 totals 18 residues. V lost 0 bases to trimming and J lost 0 bases; unmatched junction nucleotides: 5. The V gene's germline CDR1 is SGHNT and CDR2 YYREEE (reference sequence). The CDR3 nucleotides read TGTGCCAGCAGCTTGGCAACTAGCGGGGCTCCGAACACCGGGGAGCTGTTTTTT. Amino acid sequence: CASSLATSGAPNTGELFF.

The V gene is TRBV12-3 or TRBV12-4, the J gene TRBJ1-3, with D unclear. This CDR3 spans 13 amino acids. V lost 0 bases to trimming and J lost 7 bases, with 7 bases between them. CDR3 sequence: CASSLAGTNTIYF. In nucleotides, the CDR3 is TGTGCCAGCAGTTTAGCTGGTACCAACACCATATATTTT.

The rearrangement joins TRBV6-5 to TRBJ1-2, with D possibly TRBD1 on 5 matching bases. Germline V lookup: CDR1 MNHEY, CDR2 SVGAGI. The CDR3 is 13 residues long. Trimming stripped 10 bases from V and 2 bases from J, with 14 bases between. CDR3 nucleotide sequence: TGTGCCACAACTCGGGGGTTGAACTATGGCTACACCTTC. Protein product: CATTRGLNYGYTF.